This T cell receptor beta chain is from a study of blood T cell repertoires in COVID-19. In the study overall: Sources were T cells, B-cell-depleted T cells, or PBMCs; the material itself was cDNA or gDNA.

Here immunoSEQ multiplex PCR was the method, and the copy in TCRdb shows in-frame clones only, minus some. This sample has approximately 100,000 clones, with 92% found just once. The V gene lost 2 bases and the J gene lost 0 bases, with 10 bases spanning the gap. In germline, CDR1 is SGHRS, CDR2 YFSETQ. The CDR3 spans 15 residues. Regarding this clone: Other nucleotide sequences from this sample produce the same CDR3.

This clonotype was obtained from a man between 50 and 59 years old with active COVID-19. The gene calls are TRBV5-1 and TRBJ2-3, with D unclear. The sequencing sample was made of peripheral blood. The CDR3 coding sequence is TGCGCCAGCAGCTTCGGCGGCTCTAGCACAGATACGCAGTATTTT. Protein product: CASSFGGSSTDTQYF.